Shown below are 20 T cell receptor beta chains from a single sample sequenced in a study of blood T cell repertoires in COVID-19. Generated by immunoSEQ multiplex PCR, the TCRdb table keeps only in-frame clones and is missing some. The table has 79,000 or so clones, approximately 86% seen once; the top ten hold over 15%. Sequences were obtained from peripheral blood. The receptors come from a human donor in a cohort sampled during active COVID-19.

A single count supports this clone. The V and J genes are TRBV12-3 or TRBV12-4 and TRBJ1-1, with D possibly matching TRBD1 (5 bases). CDR3 length equals 13 residues. V dropped 4 bases and J dropped 3 bases, with 9 bases sitting between them. The CDR3: CASSWGGDTEAFF. For the CDR3, the DNA is TGTGCCAGCAGTTGGGGGGGTGACACTGAAGCTTTCTTT.

The chain combines TRBV29-1 with TRBJ2-3; 10 positions agree with TRBD2. Germline V gives CDR1 SQVTM, CDR2 ANQGSEA. The CDR3 spans 14 residues. V trimming: 6 bases; J trimming: 4 bases; junction bases outside the gene matches: 7. The CDR3 DNA reads TGCAGCGTCACCCCTAGCGGGGGCCCAGATACGCAGTATTTT. This encodes CSVTPSGGPDTQYF.

The table lists this clone with a count of one. The chain couples TRBV19 to TRBJ2-1; TRBD1 aligns across 7 bases. The length of the CDR3 is 12 residues. Germline V gene sequence: CDR1 LNHDA, CDR2 SQIVND (reference sequence). Unmatched junction bases numbered 4, after V lost 6 bases and J lost 8 bases. CDR3 in DNA: TGTGCCAGTAGCCTACAGGGGTATGAGCAGTTCTTC. Its translation is CASSLQGYEQFF.

The chain links TRBV27 to TRBJ2-1; a weak D match, TRBD2 (5 bases). This CDR3 has 14 residues. The V end lost 7 bases, the J end lost 4 bases, and 14 bases lay between the germline ends. Germline loops: CDR1 MNHEY, CDR2 SMNVEV (reference sequence). In nucleotides, the CDR3 is TGTGCCAGCACTAAAGGGAGCGGTTACAATGAGCAGTTCTTC. It specifies CASTKGSGYNEQFF.

The V call is TRBV12-5, the J call TRBJ2-3; 9 nucleotides agree with TRBD2. CDR1 LGHNT and CDR2 FRNRAP come from the germline V gene. CDR3 length: 17 amino acids. The trim removed 6 bases at V and 6 bases at J, leaving 16 bases unmatched. DNA for the CDR3: TGTGCTAGTGGCTTCCGCGGGATTAGCGGGGGCAAGGATACGCAGTATTTT. Translation: CASGFRGISGGKDTQYF.

This chain uses TRBV7-2 with TRBJ2-5; TRBD2 matches at 9 bases. The CDR3 spans 16 residues. CDR1 and CDR2 from the germline V gene are SGHTA and FQGNSA. The V gene end was trimmed by 2 bases and the J gene end by 4 bases; junction bases not matched to a gene: 8. CDR3 region: CASSLWAGGGGETQYF. The CDR3 region has the DNA TGTGCCAGCAGCTTATGGGCGGGAGGGGGTGGAGAGACCCAGTACTTC.

V is TRBV6-5 and J is TRBJ2-1, with D hard to call. The CDR3 covers 15 residues. V lost 6 bases to trimming and J lost 3 bases, with 15 bases between them. Germline V CDR1 and CDR2: MNHEY, SVGAGI. The CDR3 region is CASRQPGYRYNEQFF. The DNA of the CDR3 is TGTGCCAGCAGGCAACCAGGATACCGCTACAATGAGCAGTTCTTC.

With regard to this clone: Because the CDR3's place on the DNA is in doubt, the DNA is left out and the CDR3 is given as listed by TCRdb. This chain uses TRBV27 with TRBJ2-1; TRBD1 was called by the table and not checked on the DNA. The CDR3 spans 17 residues, counting both ends. Germline V gene sequence: CDR1 MNHEY, CDR2 SMNVEV (reference sequence). The CDR3 loop reads CASSSSGGTGAYNEQFF.

This clone has a handful of counts. The chain is built from TRBV27 and TRBJ2-5; 9 nucleotides line up with TRBD2. The germline CDR1 and CDR2 sequences are MNHEY and SMNVEV (reference sequence). CDR3 length: 14 residues. The junction had 6 bases not matched to a gene; V was cut back by 5 bases and J by 5 bases. The CDR3 DNA is TGTGCCAGCAGTCCCGGGACTAGCTTCGAGACCCAGTACTTC. Translating gives CASSPGTSFETQYF.

The rearrangement uses TRBV6-6 and TRBJ1-6; perhaps TRBD1 as D (6 bases). Trimming took off 5 bases at V and 5 bases at J, with 10 bases between the two ends. Germline V gene data show CDR1 as MNHNY and CDR2 as SVGAGI (reference sequence). CDR3 length: 14 amino acids. CDR3 amino acids: CASSPDSDNSPLHF. In DNA, the CDR3 is TGTGCCAGCAGTCCGGACAGCGATAATTCACCCCTCCACTTT.

V and J are TRBV5-1 and TRBJ2-7; D gene uncertain. This CDR3 comprises 12 residues. V was pared by 0 bases and J by 5 bases, with 6 bases between. From germline, CDR1 is SGHRS and CDR2 YFSETQ. The chain's CDR3 is CASSLGTDEQYF. Here the CDR3 DNA reads TGCGCCAGCAGCTTGGGCACGGACGAGCAGTACTTC.

The CDR3 bases are TGTGCCAGCAGTCTGCGGACAGGGGGCTTAAATCAGCCCCAGCATTTT. It encodes CASSLRTGGLNQPQHF. The chain links TRBV28 to TRBJ1-5; 11 bases agree with TRBD1. The CDR3 covers 16 residues. The V gene end was trimmed by 5 bases and the J gene end by 4 bases; junction bases not matched to a gene: 7. Germline V gives CDR1 MDHEN, CDR2 SYDVKM.

The V gene is TRBV3-1 (or the pseudogene TRBV3-2), the J gene TRBJ2-2; no definite D call. The CDR3 contains 12 residues. The V and J ends lost 4 bases and 7 bases respectively, with 7 bases between them. From germline, CDR1 is LGHDT and CDR2 YNNKEL (reference sequence). CDR3 amino acids: CASSPLFGELFF. CDR3 sequence (DNA): TGTGCCAGCAGCCCCTTATTCGGGGAGCTGTTTTTT.

The chain has TRBV11-1 and TRBJ1-1; D call uncertain. CDR1 is SGHAT and CDR2 is FQDESV in the germline V gene (reference sequence). The CDR3 spans 13 residues. The V gene lost 3 bases and the J gene lost 5 bases, with 10 bases spanning the gap. The CDR3 sequence is CASSLDPGTEAFF. CDR3 coding DNA: TGTGCCAGCAGCTTGGACCCGGGGACTGAAGCTTTCTTT.

The chain carries TRBV5-6 and TRBJ1-4, with unresolved D. V lost 0 bases to trimming and J lost 14 bases, with 14 bases between them. Germline CDR1 reads SGHDT; CDR2 reads YYEEEE. This CDR3 has 13 amino acids. The CDR3 spells CASSLDYSSFLFF. CDR3 DNA: TGTGCCAGCAGCTTGGACTATTCTAGTTTTCTGTTTTTT.

This clone appeared a single time. Different DNA sequences within this sample yield the same CDR3. V gene TRBV19 combines with J gene TRBJ1-1; possibly TRBD1 for D (6 bases). Trimming removed 5 bases at V and 4 bases at J, with 11 bases between. The CDR3 runs 13 residues. The germline V gene has CDR1 LNHDA and CDR2 SQIVND (reference sequence). The CDR3 sequence: CASSWGGFTEAFF. In DNA form, the CDR3 reads TGTGCCAGTAGTTGGGGGGGCTTCACTGAAGCTTTCTTT.

This clone was picked up one time. The chain joins TRBV27 to TRBJ2-7; 8 bases are shared with TRBD2. From germline, CDR1 is MNHEY and CDR2 SMNVEV (reference sequence). This CDR3 is 16 amino acids long. The trim removed 3 bases at V and 0 bases at J, leaving 7 bases unmatched. The CDR3 DNA sequence: TGTGCCAGCAGTTTTTCGCGGGGGGCGGTCTCCTACGAGCAGTACTTC. Translating it yields CASSFSRGAVSYEQYF.

The chain combines TRBV5-5 with TRBJ2-7; D is perhaps TRBD1 (5 bases). The V gene lost 0 bases and the J gene lost 2 bases, with 6 bases spanning the gap. The CDR3 loop spans 13 amino acids. Germline lookup yields CDR1 SGHKS and CDR2 YYEKEE (reference sequence). The CDR3 DNA reads as TGTGCCAGCAGCTTGGTGGGGCCCTACGAGCAGTACTTC. Its protein is CASSLVGPYEQYF.

The chain employs TRBV7-3 and TRBJ2-7, with 7 bases lining up with TRBD1. In germline, CDR1 is SGHTA, CDR2 FQGTGA. This CDR3 is 15 amino acids long. The V segment lost 2 bases and the J segment 2 bases; nucleotides outside the gene matches: 6. The CDR3 region is CASSLGIGTAYEQYF. The CDR3 DNA reads as TGTGCCAGCAGCTTAGGTATTGGGACAGCCTACGAGCAGTACTTC.

The chain links TRBV5-4 to TRBJ1-1, with D unresolved. The V end lost 3 bases, the J end lost 0 bases, and 9 bases lay between the germline ends. The CDR3 contains 14 residues. Germline CDR1 and CDR2: SGHNT and YYREEE (reference sequence). Here the CDR3 DNA reads TGTGCCAGCAGCTCCGCCTCAGTGAACACTGAAGCTTTCTTT. Its translation: CASSSASVNTEAFF.